A single sample gave rise to the 16 T cell receptor beta chains below, sequenced in a study of T cell responses to AZD1222 COVID-19 vaccine. The protocol was immunoSEQ multiplex PCR, while the TCRdb copy is restricted to in-frame clones and leaves out a portion. The table lists 150,000 to 200,000 clones, around nine tenths of them singletons, with more than 25% in the top ten. The sequencing here drew on peripheral blood, taken 28 days after the second AZD1222 dose. These receptors came from an adult who received the AZD1222 COVID-19 vaccine.

The chain employs TRBV18 and TRBJ1-1; D is unclear. CDR3 length: 15 residues. Trimming shortened V by 2 bases and J by 5 bases, and 15 bases separated the two germline ends. Germline loops: CDR1 KGHSH, CDR2 LQKENI. CDR3 loop: CASSPNEALGTEAFF. The DNA for the CDR3 is TGTGCCAGCTCACCAAATGAAGCCCTAGGGACTGAAGCTTTCTTT.

This clone has more than one count but fewer than ten. The chain employs TRBV7-2 and TRBJ2-7, with 7 nucleotides matching TRBD1. CDR1 and CDR2 from the germline V gene are SGHTA and FQGNSA. J gave up 5 bases and V 6 bases, and 7 bases lay outside the gene matches. The CDR3 is 13 residues long. CDR3 sequence (DNA): TGTGCCAGCAGTTACAGGGGACGCGACGAGCAGTACTTC. Translating it yields CASSYRGRDEQYF. The full variable domain, rest sourced from reference TRBV7-2 and TRBJ2-7, is GAGVSQSPSNKVTEKGKDVELRCDPISGHTALYWYRQSLGQGLEFLIYFQGNSAPDKSGLPSDRFSAERTGGSVSTLTIQRTQQEDSAVYLCASSYRGRDEQYFGPGTRLTVT.

The chain recombines TRBV7-2 with TRBJ2-3; 7 nucleotides line up with TRBD2. Trimming cost V 3 bases and J 5 bases; bases outside gene matches: 5. This CDR3 comprises 14 residues. Germline V lookup: CDR1 SGHTA, CDR2 FQGNSA. CDR3 amino acids: CASSFSGAKDTQYF. CDR3 sequence (DNA): TGTGCCAGCAGCTTCAGCGGGGCCAAAGATACGCAGTATTTT.

The V call is TRBV28, the J call TRBJ2-7; 10 bases are shared with TRBD1. This CDR3 is built from 15 residues. The trim removed 4 bases at V and 0 bases at J, leaving 3 bases unmatched. Germline V lookup: CDR1 MDHEN, CDR2 SYDVKM. The chain's CDR3 is CASSSDRGISYEQYF. Here the CDR3 DNA reads TGTGCCAGCAGTTCGGACAGGGGGATCTCCTACGAGCAGTACTTC. Using reference TRBV28 and TRBJ2-7 for the parts outside the CDR3, the full variable domain is DVKVTQSSRYLVKRTGEKVFLECVQDMDHENMFWYRQDPGLGLRLIYFSYDVKMKEKGDIPEGYSVSREKKERFSLILESASTNQTSMYLCASSSDRGISYEQYFGPGTRLTVT.

For the CDR3, the DNA is TGTGCCAGCAGCTTAGTTCAGGGACTCGAGCAGTACTTC. It yields the protein CASSLVQGLEQYF. The chain uses TRBV7-2 and TRBJ2-7; tentative D call: TRBD2 (6 bases). Germline lookup yields CDR1 SGHTA and CDR2 FQGNSA. The CDR3 spans 13 residues. Trimming left V 1 base short and J 6 bases short, with 10 bases between. Full variable domain (rest looked up from reference TRBV7-2 and TRBJ2-7): GAGVSQSPSNKVTEKGKDVELRCDPISGHTALYWYRQSLGQGLEFLIYFQGNSAPDKSGLPSDRFSAERTGGSVSTLTIQRTQQEDSAVYLCASSLVQGLEQYFGPGTRLTVT.

This chain links TRBV28 with TRBJ2-4, with D hard to call. The CDR3 runs 13 residues. Germline V gene lookup returns CDR1 MDHEN and CDR2 SYDVKM. V gave up 5 bases and J gave up 1 base, with 6 bases separating them. The CDR3 sequence is CASSLSAKNIQYF. The CDR3 coding sequence is TGTGCCAGCAGTCTTAGTGCCAAAAACATTCAGTACTTC.

In regard to this clone: Germline and junction disagree at one end, which may indicate a read error. The gene calls are TRBV28 and TRBJ2-7, with TRBD2 as a possible D gene (7 bases). Germline V lookup: CDR1 MDHEN, CDR2 SYDVKM. CDR3 length equals 12 residues. The CDR3 bases are TGTGCCAGCAGTTTAAGCTCGGGGGGCCTGAACTTC. It codes for CASSLSSGGLNF. Full variable domain (missing parts from reference TRBV28 and TRBJ2-7): DVKVTQSSRYLVKRTGEKVFLECVQDMDHENMFWYRQDPGLGLRLIYFSYDVKMKEKGDIPEGYSVSREKKERFSLILESASTNQTSMYLCASSLSSGGLNFGPGTRLTVT.

V and J are TRBV5-1 and TRBJ2-3; maybe TRBD2 (6 bases). CDR3 length: 12 amino acids. Germline lookup yields CDR1 SGHRS and CDR2 YFSETQ. Between the trimmed V and J ends, which lost 4 bases and 6 bases, there was a span of 9 bases. CDR3 loop: CASSRGSDTQYF. CDR3 DNA: TGCGCCAGCAGCCGGGGGTCTGATACGCAGTATTTT.

The chain is built from TRBV27 and TRBJ2-1; 7 nucleotides match TRBD2. This CDR3 spans 17 amino acids. Trimming removed 1 base from V and 0 bases from J; junction bases left unmatched: 6. Per the germline V gene, CDR1 is MNHEY and CDR2 is SMNVEV (reference sequence). The CDR3 DNA follows: TGTGCCAGCAGTTTATTTAGCGGGTTTGACTCCTACAATGAGCAGTTCTTC. It codes for CASSLFSGFDSYNEQFF.

J is TRBJ1-6 and V is TRBV27, with D hard to call. Germline V gives CDR1 MNHEY, CDR2 SMNVEV (reference sequence). The CDR3 covers 15 residues. V was clipped by 0 bases and J by 7 bases, with 10 bases between them. The CDR3 sequence is CASSLSSGPNSPLHF. The CDR3 nucleotides read TGTGCCAGCAGTTTATCCTCGGGCCCCAATTCACCCCTCCACTTT.

The chain employs TRBV4-1 and TRBJ1-1, with D unresolved. The CDR3 covers 13 residues. Germline assignment: CDR1 MGHRA and CDR2 YSYEKL. V was pared by 5 bases and J by 4 bases, with 11 bases between. Written as DNA, the CDR3 is TGCGCCAGCAGCTTTCAAAGGACCACTGAAGCTTTCTTT. This translates into CASSFQRTTEAFF.

The sample holds a few counts of this clone. This chain joins TRBV2 and TRBJ1-1; no reliable D call. This CDR3 is 11 amino acids long. V lost 7 bases and J lost 2, with 5 bases in between. Germline V CDR1 and CDR2: SNHLY, FYNNEI. CDR3 residues: CASTDNTEAFF. CDR3 coding DNA: TGTGCCAGCACGGACAACACTGAAGCTTTCTTT.

The genes are TRBV7-9 and TRBJ1-2; 9 nucleotides match TRBD1. J was trimmed by 6 bases and V by 5 bases; bases with no gene match: 10. The CDR3 has 15 residues. Germline assignment: CDR1 SEHNR and CDR2 FQNEAQ (reference sequence). In DNA form, the CDR3 reads TGTGCCAGCAGCCCTAAAGGGGGACAGGGAGATGGCTACACCTTC. It specifies CASSPKGGQGDGYTF. The whole variable domain, remainder taken from reference TRBV7-9 and TRBJ1-2, is DTGVSQNPRHKITKRGQNVTFRCDPISEHNRLYWYRQTLGQGPEFLTYFQNEAQLEKSRLLSDRFSAERPKGSFSTLEIQRTEQGDSAMYLCASSPKGGQGDGYTFGSGTRLTVV.

This clone was seen just once. CDR3: CASSLGRRAYEQYF. CDR3 coding DNA: TGTGCCAGCAGCTTAGGGCGCAGGGCCTACGAGCAGTACTTC. V and J are TRBV7-2 and TRBJ2-7, with TRBD1 as a possible D gene (5 bases). Germline V gives CDR1 SGHTA, CDR2 FQGNSA. CDR3 length: 14 residues. Between the trimmed V and J ends, which lost 1 base and 2 bases, there was a span of 9 bases. Full variable domain (remainder filled in from reference TRBV7-2 and TRBJ2-7): GAGVSQSPSNKVTEKGKDVELRCDPISGHTALYWYRQSLGQGLEFLIYFQGNSAPDKSGLPSDRFSAERTGGSVSTLTIQRTQQEDSAVYLCASSLGRRAYEQYFGPGTRLTVT.

This clone was seen a handful of times. The chain uses TRBV6-5 and TRBJ1-4; possible D gene TRBD1, 6 bases. Trimming pared 5 bases from V and 0 bases from J, leaving 10 bases between. CDR3 size: 15 residues. CDR1 MNHEY and CDR2 SVGAGI come from the germline V gene. CDR3 sequence: CASSLEGATNEKLFF. The CDR3 region has the DNA TGTGCCAGCAGTCTTGAGGGGGCAACTAATGAAAAACTGTTTTTT.

The genes are TRBV27 and TRBJ1-2; 8 nucleotides align to TRBD1. Looked up from germline, CDR1 is MNHEY and CDR2 is SMNVEV (reference sequence). This CDR3 comprises 19 residues. J was trimmed by 4 bases and V by 5 bases; bases with no gene match: 21. The DNA of the CDR3 is TGTGCCAGCAGTGTATACACCGGGACAGGAGGTTTACCAACCTATGGCTACACCTTC. The encoded protein is CASSVYTGTGGLPTYGYTF.